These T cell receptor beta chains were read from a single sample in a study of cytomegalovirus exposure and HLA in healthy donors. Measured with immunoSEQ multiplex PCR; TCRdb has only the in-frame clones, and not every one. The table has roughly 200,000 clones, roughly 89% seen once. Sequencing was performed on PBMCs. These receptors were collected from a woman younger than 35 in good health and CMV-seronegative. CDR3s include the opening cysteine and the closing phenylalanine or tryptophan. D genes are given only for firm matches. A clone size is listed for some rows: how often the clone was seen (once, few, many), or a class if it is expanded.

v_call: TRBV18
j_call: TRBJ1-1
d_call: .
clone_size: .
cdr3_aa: CASSPPPGQGGTEAFF
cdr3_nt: TGTGCCAGCTCACCACCTCCCGGCCAGGGAGGCACTGAAGCTTTCTTT

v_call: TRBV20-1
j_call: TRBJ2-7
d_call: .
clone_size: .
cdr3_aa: CSASPRNEQYF
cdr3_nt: TGCAGTGCTAGCCCCAGGAACGAGCAGTACTTC

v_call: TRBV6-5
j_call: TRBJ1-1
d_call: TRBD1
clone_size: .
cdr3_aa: CASYGQARGTEAFF
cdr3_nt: TGTGCCAGCTATGGACAGGCCCGGGGCACTGAAGCTTTCTTT

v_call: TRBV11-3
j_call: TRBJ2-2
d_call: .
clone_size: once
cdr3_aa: CASSVSTGSNTGELFF
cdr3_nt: TGTGCCAGCAGCGTATCAACAGGGTCCAACACCGGGGAGCTGTTTTTT

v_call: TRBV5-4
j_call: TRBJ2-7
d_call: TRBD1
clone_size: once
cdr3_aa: CASSLRTGAPYEQYF
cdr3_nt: TGTGCCAGCAGCCTACGGACAGGTGCCCCCTACGAGCAGTACTTC

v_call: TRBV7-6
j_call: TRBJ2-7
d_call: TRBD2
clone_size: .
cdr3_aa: CASSGSSGSYEQYF
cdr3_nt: TGTGCCAGCAGTGGTTCTAGCGGGAGTTACGAGCAGTACTTC

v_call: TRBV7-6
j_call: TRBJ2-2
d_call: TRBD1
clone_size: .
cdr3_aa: CASSPRQGDYTGELFF
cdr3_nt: TGTGCCAGCAGCCCCCGACAGGGAGATTACACCGGGGAGCTGTTTTTT

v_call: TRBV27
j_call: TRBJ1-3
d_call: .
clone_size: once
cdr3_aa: CASSSAIFSGNTIYF
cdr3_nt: TGTGCCAGCAGCTCAGCGATCTTCTCTGGAAACACCATATATTTT

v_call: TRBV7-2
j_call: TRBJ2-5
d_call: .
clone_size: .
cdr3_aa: CASSLGRLPSETQYF
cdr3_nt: TGTGCCAGCAGCTTAGGGAGATTGCCTAGCGAGACCCAGTACTTC

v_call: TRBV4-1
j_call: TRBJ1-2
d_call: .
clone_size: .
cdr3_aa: CASSQVEGYGYTF
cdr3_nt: TGCGCCAGCAGCCAAGTGGAGGGTTATGGCTACACCTTC

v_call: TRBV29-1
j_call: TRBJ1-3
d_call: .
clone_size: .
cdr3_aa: CSVVVDLGEGTIYF
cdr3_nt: TGCAGCGTTGTGGTGGACCTCGGGGAAGGGACCATATATTTT

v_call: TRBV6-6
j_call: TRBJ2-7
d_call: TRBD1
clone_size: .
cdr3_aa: CASTLGTGAYYEQYF
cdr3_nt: TGTGCCAGCACCCTGGGCACAGGGGCCTACTACGAGCAGTACTTC

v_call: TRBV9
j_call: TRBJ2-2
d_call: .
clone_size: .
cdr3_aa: CASSVAQTNTGELFF
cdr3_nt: TGTGCCAGCAGCGTAGCCCAGACGAACACCGGGGAGCTGTTTTTT

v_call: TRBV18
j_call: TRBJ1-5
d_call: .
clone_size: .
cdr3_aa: CASSPSGNQPQHF
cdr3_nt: TGTGCCAGCTCACCATCAGGGAATCAGCCCCAGCATTTT

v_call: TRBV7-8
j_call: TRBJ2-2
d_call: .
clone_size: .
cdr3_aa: CASSLVRFNNFPGDTGELFF
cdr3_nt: TGTGCCAGCAGCTTAGTTCGCTTCAACAACTTCCCGGGGGACACCGGGGAGCTGTTTTTT

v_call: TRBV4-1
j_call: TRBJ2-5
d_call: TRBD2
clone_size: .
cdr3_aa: CASSQVREGETQYF
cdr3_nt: TGCGCCAGCAGCCAAGTCAGGGAGGGAGAGACCCAGTACTTC

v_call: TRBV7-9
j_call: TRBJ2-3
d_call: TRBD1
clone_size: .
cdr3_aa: CASSLRTGDTDTQYF
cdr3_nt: TGTGCCAGCAGCTTAAGGACAGGGGACACAGATACGCAGTATTTT